Below, 2 T cell receptor beta chains from the same sample are listed, as sequenced in a study of cytomegalovirus exposure and HLA in healthy donors. In the PCR, 60 Vbeta and 13 Jbeta primers were used. Sequencing used immunoSEQ multiplex PCR; TCRdb keeps in-frame clones, though not all of them. Among 150,000 to 200,000 clones listed, approximately 78% were seen once. The material sequenced was PBMCs. The receptor source for this set is a woman in her 50s in good health and CMV-seropositive.

The rearrangement uses TRBV13 and TRBJ2-7; tentatively, D is TRBD1 (5 bases). This CDR3 is built from 15 residues. Trimming stripped 5 bases from V and 0 bases from J, with 14 bases between. The germline V gene encodes CDR1 PRHDT and CDR2 FYEKMQ (reference sequence). The chain's CDR3 is CASSPNRFSSYEQYF. As DNA, the CDR3 is TGTGCCAGCAGCCCAAACAGGTTTAGCTCCTACGAGCAGTACTTC.

This clone has only a few counts. CDR3 sequence reads: CASSQGLAGNEQFF. The CDR3, as DNA: TGTGCCAGCAGCCAGGGACTAGCGGGAAATGAGCAGTTCTTC. The chain has TRBV7-3 and TRBJ2-1; 13 nucleotides agree with TRBD2. Trimming at V came to 5 bases and at J to 7 bases, leaving 2 bases not matched to a gene. Germline V CDR1 and CDR2: SGHTA, FQGTGA. The CDR3 extends over 14 amino acids.